The clone carrying this T cell receptor beta chain was seen a handful of times. The antigen is unknown. The data belong to a study of T cell repertoires in cytomegalovirus infection. Background on the study: Carrying CMV and the relevant HLA type showed in public TCR beta signatures. Whole-study findings and limits: The ex vivo response was dominated by HLA-C-restricted CMV-specific TCR beta clonotypes. Carriers of CMV plus the relevant HLA were identified by cumulative public TCR beta family frequency.

The CDR3 consists of 15 residues. Germline CDR1 and CDR2: SGHTA and FQGNSA. Trimming removed 5 bases from V and 6 bases from J; junction bases left unmatched: 13. A single record per CDR3 protein comes from TCRdb applying MiXCR to the reads. The sample holds more than 250,000 distinct CDR3 sequences, around a quarter seen once. This specimen was cultured PBMCs, taken from culture after CMV antigen stimulation. The source is a human donor in good health (CMV status not recorded). Some clones in this sample may be carry-over from other donors' samples. This rearrangement joins TRBV7-2 to TRBJ2-7, with TRBD2 identical over 7 bases. The CDR3 nucleotides read TGTGCCAGCAGCGTCACTGGACTAGGAATAGTCGAGCAGTACTTC. Protein sequence: CASSVTGLGIVEQYF.